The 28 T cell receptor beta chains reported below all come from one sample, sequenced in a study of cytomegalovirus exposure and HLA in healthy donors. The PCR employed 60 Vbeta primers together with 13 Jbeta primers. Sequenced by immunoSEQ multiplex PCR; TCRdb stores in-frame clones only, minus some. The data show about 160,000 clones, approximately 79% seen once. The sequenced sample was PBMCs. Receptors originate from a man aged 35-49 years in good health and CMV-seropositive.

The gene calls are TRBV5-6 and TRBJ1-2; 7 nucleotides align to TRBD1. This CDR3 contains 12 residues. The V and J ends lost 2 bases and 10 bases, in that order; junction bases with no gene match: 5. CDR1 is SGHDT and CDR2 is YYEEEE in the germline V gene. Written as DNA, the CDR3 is TGTGCCAGCAGCTTCACAGGGGCATTCTACACCTTC. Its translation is CASSFTGAFYTF.

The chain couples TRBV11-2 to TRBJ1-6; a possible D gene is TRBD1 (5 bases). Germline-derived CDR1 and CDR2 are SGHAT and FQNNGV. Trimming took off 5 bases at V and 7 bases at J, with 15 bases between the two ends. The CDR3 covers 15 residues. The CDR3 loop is CASSPPGVGNSPLHF. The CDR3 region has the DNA TGTGCCAGCAGCCCACCGGGGGTAGGAAATTCACCCCTCCACTTT.

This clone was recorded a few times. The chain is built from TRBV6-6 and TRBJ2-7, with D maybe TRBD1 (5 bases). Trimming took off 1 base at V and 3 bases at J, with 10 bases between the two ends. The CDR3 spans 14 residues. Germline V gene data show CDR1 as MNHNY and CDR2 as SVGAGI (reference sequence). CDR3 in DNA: TGTGCCAGCAGTTACTTGGACACCCTCTACGAGCAGTACTTC. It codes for CASSYLDTLYEQYF.

The CDR3 loop is CASSFQGANSPLHF. The CDR3 DNA sequence: TGTGCCAGCAGTTTCCAGGGGGCGAATTCACCCCTCCACTTT. The chain uses TRBV27 and TRBJ1-6, with 8 bases matching TRBD1. Germline V CDR1 and CDR2: MNHEY, SMNVEV (reference sequence). Unmatched junction bases numbered 2, after V lost 3 bases and J lost 7 bases. The CDR3 has 14 residues.

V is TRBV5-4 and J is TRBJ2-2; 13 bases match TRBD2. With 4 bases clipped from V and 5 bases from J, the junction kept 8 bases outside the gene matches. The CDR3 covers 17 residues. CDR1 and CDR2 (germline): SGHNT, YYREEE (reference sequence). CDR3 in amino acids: CASSQTSGGQGTGELFF. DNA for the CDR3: TGTGCCAGCAGCCAGACTAGCGGGGGGCAGGGAACCGGGGAGCTGTTTTTT.

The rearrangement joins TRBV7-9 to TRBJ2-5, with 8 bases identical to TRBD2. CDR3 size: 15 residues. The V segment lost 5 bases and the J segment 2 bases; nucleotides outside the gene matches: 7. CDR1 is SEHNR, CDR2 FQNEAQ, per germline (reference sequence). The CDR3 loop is CASSPRGGKQETQYF. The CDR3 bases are TGTGCCAGCAGCCCCCGGGGGGGGAAGCAAGAGACCCAGTACTTC.

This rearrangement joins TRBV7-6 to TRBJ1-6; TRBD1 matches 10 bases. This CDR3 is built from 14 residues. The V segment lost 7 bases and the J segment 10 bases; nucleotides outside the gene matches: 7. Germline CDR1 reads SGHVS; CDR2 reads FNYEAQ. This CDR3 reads CASNRDRGESPLHF. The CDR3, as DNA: TGTGCCAGCAACCGGGACAGGGGAGAGTCACCCCTCCACTTT.

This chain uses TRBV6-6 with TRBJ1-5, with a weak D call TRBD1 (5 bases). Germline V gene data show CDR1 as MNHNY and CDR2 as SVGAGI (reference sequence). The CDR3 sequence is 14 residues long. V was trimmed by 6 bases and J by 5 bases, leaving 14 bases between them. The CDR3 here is CASREQGKDQPQHF. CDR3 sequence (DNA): TGTGCCAGCAGAGAGCAGGGTAAGGATCAGCCCCAGCATTTT.

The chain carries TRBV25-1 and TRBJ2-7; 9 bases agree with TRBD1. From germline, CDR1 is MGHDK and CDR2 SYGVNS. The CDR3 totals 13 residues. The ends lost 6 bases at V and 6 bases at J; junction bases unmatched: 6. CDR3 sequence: CASRQGALLEQYF. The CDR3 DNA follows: TGTGCCAGCAGACAGGGGGCCCTTCTCGAGCAGTACTTC.

CDR3 DNA: TGTGCCAGCAGGCCGGGACAGGGGGCGAAACTGTTTTTT. This encodes CASRPGQGAKLFF. The rearrangement links TRBV6-5 to TRBJ1-4; 12 nucleotides align to TRBD1. V was clipped by 6 bases and J by 11 bases; unmatched bases: 4. Germline loops: CDR1 MNHEY, CDR2 SVGAGI. The CDR3 has 13 residues.

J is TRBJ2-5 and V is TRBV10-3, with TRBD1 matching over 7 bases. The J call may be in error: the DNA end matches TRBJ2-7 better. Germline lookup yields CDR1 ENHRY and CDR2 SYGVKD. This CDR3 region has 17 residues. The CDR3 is CAISPSHGQDSSYEQYF. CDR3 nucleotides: TGTGCCATCAGTCCGTCGCACGGACAGGACAGCTCCTACGAGCAGTACTTC.

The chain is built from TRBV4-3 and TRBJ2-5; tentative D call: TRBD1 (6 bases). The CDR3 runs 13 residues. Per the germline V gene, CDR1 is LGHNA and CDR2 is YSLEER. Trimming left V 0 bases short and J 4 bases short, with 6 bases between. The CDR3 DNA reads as TGCGCCAGCAGCCAAGACAGGGGAGAGACCCAGTACTTC. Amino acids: CASSQDRGETQYF.

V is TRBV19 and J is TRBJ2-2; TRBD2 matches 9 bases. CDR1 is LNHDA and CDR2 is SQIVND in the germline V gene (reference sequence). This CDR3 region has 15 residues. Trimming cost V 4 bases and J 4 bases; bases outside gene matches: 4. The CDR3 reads CASSRAGGRTGELFF. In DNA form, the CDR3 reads TGTGCCAGTAGTAGGGCGGGGGGGCGCACCGGGGAGCTGTTTTTT.

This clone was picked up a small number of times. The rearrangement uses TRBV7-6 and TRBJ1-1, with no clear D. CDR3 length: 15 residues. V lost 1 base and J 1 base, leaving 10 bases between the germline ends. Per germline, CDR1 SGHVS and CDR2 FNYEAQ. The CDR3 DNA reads TGTGCCAGCAGCTTAGATCGGGGAGGGAACACTGAAGCTTTCTTT. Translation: CASSLDRGGNTEAFF.

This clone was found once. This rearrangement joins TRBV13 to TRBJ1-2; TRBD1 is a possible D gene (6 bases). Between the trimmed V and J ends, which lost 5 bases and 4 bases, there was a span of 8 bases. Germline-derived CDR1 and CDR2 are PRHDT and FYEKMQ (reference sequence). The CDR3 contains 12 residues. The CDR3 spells CASSRDIYGYTF. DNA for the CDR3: TGTGCCAGCAGCCGGGACATCTATGGCTACACCTTC.

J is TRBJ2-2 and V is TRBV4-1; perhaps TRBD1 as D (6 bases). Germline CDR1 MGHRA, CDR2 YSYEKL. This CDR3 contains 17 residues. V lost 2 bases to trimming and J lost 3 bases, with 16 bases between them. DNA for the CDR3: TGCGCCAGCAGCCAACATCACAGGGCTCGAGACACCGGGGAGCTGTTTTTT. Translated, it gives CASSQHHRARDTGELFF.

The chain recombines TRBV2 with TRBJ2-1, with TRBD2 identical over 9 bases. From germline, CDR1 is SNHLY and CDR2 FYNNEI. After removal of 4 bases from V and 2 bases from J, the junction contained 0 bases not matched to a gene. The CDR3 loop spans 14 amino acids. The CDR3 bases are TGTGCCAGCAGTGGACTAGCGGCCTACAATGAGCAGTTCTTC. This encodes CASSGLAAYNEQFF.

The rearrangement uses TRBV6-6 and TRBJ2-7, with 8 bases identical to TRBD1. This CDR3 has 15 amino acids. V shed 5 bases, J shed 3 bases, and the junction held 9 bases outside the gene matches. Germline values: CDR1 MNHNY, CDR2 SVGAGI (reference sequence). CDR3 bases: TGTGCCAGCAGTACCGGACCCGGACAGGGCTACGAGCAGTACTTC. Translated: CASSTGPGQGYEQYF.

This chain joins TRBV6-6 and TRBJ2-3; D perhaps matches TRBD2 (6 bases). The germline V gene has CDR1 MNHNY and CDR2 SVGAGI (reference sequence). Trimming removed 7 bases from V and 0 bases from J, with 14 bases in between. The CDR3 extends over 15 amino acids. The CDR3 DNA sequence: TGTGCCAGCACTCCAGTAGCGGCCAGCACAGATACGCAGTATTTT. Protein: CASTPVAASTDTQYF.

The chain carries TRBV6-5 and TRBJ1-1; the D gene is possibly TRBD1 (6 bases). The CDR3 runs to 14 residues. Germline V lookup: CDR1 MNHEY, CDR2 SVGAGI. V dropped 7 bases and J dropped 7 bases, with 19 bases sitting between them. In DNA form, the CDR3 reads TGTGCCAGCACTAACACGGGGGGCGTCGGTGAAGCTTTCTTT. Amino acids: CASTNTGGVGEAFF.

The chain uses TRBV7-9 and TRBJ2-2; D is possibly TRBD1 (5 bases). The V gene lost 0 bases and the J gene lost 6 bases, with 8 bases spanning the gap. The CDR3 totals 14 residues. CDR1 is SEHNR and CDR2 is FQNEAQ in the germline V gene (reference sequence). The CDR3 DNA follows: TGTGCCAGCAGCTTAGCACCACAGGCCGGGGAGCTGTTTTTT. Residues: CASSLAPQAGELFF.

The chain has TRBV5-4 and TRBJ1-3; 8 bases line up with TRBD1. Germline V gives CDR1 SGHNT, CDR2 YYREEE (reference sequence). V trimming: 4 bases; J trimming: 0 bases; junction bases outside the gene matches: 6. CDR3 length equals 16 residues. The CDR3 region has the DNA TGTGCCAGCAGCAAGGGACAGGCCATCTCTGGAAACACCATATATTTT. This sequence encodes CASSKGQAISGNTIYF.

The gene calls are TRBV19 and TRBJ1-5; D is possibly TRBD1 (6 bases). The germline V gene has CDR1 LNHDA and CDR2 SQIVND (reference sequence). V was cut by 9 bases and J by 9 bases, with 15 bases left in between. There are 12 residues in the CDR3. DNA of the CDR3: TGTGCCAGCCAGGGGATTCGGGGGCCCCAGCATTTT. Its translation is CASQGIRGPQHF.

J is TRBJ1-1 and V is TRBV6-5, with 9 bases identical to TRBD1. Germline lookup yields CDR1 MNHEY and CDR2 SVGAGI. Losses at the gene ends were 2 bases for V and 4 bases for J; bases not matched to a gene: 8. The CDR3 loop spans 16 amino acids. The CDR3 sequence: CASSYSPDRGGTEAFF. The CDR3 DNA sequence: TGTGCCAGCAGTTACAGCCCGGACAGGGGAGGCACTGAAGCTTTCTTT.

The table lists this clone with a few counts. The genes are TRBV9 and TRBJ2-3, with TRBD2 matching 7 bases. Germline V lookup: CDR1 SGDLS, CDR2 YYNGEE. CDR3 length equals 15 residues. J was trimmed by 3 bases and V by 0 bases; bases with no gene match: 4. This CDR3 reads CASSVGWRGTDTQYF. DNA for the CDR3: TGTGCCAGCAGCGTAGGATGGCGGGGGACAGATACGCAGTATTTT.

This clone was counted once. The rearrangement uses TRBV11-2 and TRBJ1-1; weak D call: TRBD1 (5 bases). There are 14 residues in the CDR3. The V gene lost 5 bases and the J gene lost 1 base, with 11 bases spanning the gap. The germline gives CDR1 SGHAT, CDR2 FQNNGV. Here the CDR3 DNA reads TGTGCCAGCAGCGATAGGAGGGGGAACACTGAAGCTTTCTTT. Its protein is CASSDRRGNTEAFF.

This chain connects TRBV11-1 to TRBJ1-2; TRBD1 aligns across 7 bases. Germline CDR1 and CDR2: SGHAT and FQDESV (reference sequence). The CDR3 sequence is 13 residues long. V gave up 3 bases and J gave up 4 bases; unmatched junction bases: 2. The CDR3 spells CASSLAGGYGYTF. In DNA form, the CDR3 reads TGTGCCAGCAGCTTGGCAGGGGGCTATGGCTACACCTTC. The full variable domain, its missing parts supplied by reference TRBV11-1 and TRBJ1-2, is EAEVAQSPRYKITEKSQAVAFWCDPISGHATLYWYRQILGQGPELLVQFQDESVVDDSQLPKDRFSAERLKGVDSTLKIQPAELGDSAMYLCASSLAGGYGYTFGSGTRLTVV.

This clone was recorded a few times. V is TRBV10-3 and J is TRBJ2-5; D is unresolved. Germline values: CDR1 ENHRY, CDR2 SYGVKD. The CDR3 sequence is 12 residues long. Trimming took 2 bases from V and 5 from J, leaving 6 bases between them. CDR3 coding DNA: TGTGCCATCAGTGAGGCCAGGGAGACCCAGTACTTC. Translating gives CAISEARETQYF.